Listed here are 22 T cell receptor beta chains from one sample, sequenced in a study of T cells in Graves' hyperthyroidism and ophthalmopathy. Regions amplified from RNA transcripts were the TCR beta CDR3 regions. First-round RT-PCR with HTBI primers amplified the TCR CDR3 region. Via MiXCR, TCRdb re-called the multiplex PCR reads, giving one row per CDR3 protein. The sample comprises about 400,000 distinct CDR3 sequences, approximately 15% of which are singletons, and roughly 13% rests with the top ten. Sequencing was done on a sample of blood. These TCRs come from a man between 18 and 29 years old with Graves' ophthalmopathy.

This clonotype was observed at least ten times. The chain employs TRBV2 and TRBJ2-3; D possibly corresponds to TRBD2 (6 bases). The CDR3 loop spans 13 amino acids. Trimming took off 10 bases at V and 6 bases at J, with 17 bases between the two ends. Germline V gene sequence: CDR1 SNHLY, CDR2 FYNNEI. The CDR3 sequence: CATGRGTGDTQYF. The DNA for the CDR3 is TGTGCCACAGGCCGGGGGACGGGTGATACGCAGTATTTT.

The sample holds many counts of this clonotype. The CDR3 DNA reads as TGTGCCAGCAGTTACTCTAGGAGGGGTGAGCAGTTCTTC. Protein product: CASSYSRRGEQFF. The J gene is TRBJ2-1, the V gene TRBV6-5; perhaps TRBD2 as D (6 bases). Germline lookup yields CDR1 MNHEY and CDR2 SVGAGI. V was pared by 0 bases and J by 9 bases, with 9 bases between. This CDR3 is 13 amino acids long.

This clonotype appeared a few times. This chain joins TRBV27 and TRBJ2-5; D is uncertain. The CDR3 runs to 13 residues. The V gene's germline CDR1 is MNHEY and CDR2 SMNVEV (reference sequence). Trimming pared 4 bases from V and 2 bases from J, leaving 8 bases between. Here the CDR3 DNA reads TGTGCCAGCAGTTCCACCCAACAAGAGACCCAGTACTTC. Translating it yields CASSSTQQETQYF.

This clonotype was found many times. The chain is built from TRBV11-2 and TRBJ1-2; 7 bases map to TRBD1. V was clipped by 3 bases and J by 5 bases; unmatched bases: 12. This CDR3 region has 16 residues. Per the germline V gene, CDR1 is SGHAT and CDR2 is FQNNGV. The CDR3 sequence: CASSLGQPVVEYGYTF. CDR3 in DNA: TGTGCCAGCAGCTTGGGACAGCCCGTCGTTGAATATGGCTACACCTTC.

This clonotype was seen a few times. The CDR3 region has the DNA TGTGCCAGCACTAGAAACCCCGGGGAGCTGTTTTTT. Its translation: CASTRNPGELFF. The chain has TRBV2 and TRBJ2-2; no firm D call. This CDR3 is built from 12 residues. Germline V CDR1 and CDR2: SNHLY, FYNNEI. The V gene lost 7 bases and the J gene lost 6 bases, with 9 bases spanning the gap.

The chain links TRBV4-1 to TRBJ1-1; no clear D gene. CDR1 and CDR2 from the germline V gene are MGHRA and YSYEKL. CDR3 length: 14 residues. V lost 0 bases to trimming and J lost 3 bases, with 8 bases between them. CDR3 in DNA: TGCGCCAGCAGCCAAGAGGGGATATACACTGAAGCTTTCTTT. Its translation is CASSQEGIYTEAFF.

This chain uses TRBV6-6 with TRBJ1-5; no clear D. Germline assignment: CDR1 MNHNY and CDR2 SVGAGI (reference sequence). This CDR3 is built from 16 residues. V lost 2 bases and J lost 0, with 11 bases in between. The CDR3 DNA reads TGTGCCAGCAGTTACCAGACACCTTATAGCAATCAGCCCCAGCATTTT. It codes for CASSYQTPYSNQPQHF.

This clonotype was counted between two and nine times. With a much larger clone just one base away, this may be a read error. The chain recombines TRBV27 with TRBJ2-2; D remains unclear. Trimming removed 4 bases from V and 1 base from J, with 4 bases in between. The V gene's germline CDR1 is MNHEY and CDR2 SMNVEV (reference sequence). The CDR3 covers 13 residues. In DNA, the CDR3 is TGTGCCAGCAGTTCCGAGAACACCGGGGAGCTGTTTTTT. Protein product: CASSSENTGELFF.

This clonotype was observed many times. V and J are TRBV12-3 or TRBV12-4 and TRBJ2-1; 14 bases align to TRBD2. This CDR3 has 19 amino acids. The V and J ends lost 4 bases and 3 bases, in that order; junction bases with no gene match: 11. CDR3: CASSYPGTSGGGGYNEQFF. The DNA of the CDR3 is TGTGCCAGCAGTTACCCCGGGACTAGCGGGGGTGGGGGCTACAATGAGCAGTTCTTC.

The chain carries TRBV15 and TRBJ1-5, with 10 bases lining up with TRBD1. Germline CDR1 reads LNHNV; CDR2 reads YYDKDF (reference sequence). The CDR3 has 16 amino acids. V lost 2 bases to trimming and J lost 6 bases; unmatched junction nucleotides: 7. DNA of the CDR3: TGTGCCACCAGCAGATACGACAGGGGGCTAGGTCAGCCCCAGCATTTT. Protein: CATSRYDRGLGQPQHF. Supplemented by reference TRBV15 and TRBJ1-5, the full variable domain reads DAMVIQNPRYQVTQFGKPVTLSCSQTLNHNVMYWYQQKSSQAPKLLFHYYDKDFNNEADTPDNFQSRRPNTSFCFLDIRSPGLGDTAMYLCATSRYDRGLGQPQHFGDGTRLSIL.

This clonotype was counted at least ten times. At one of its ends the junction is not consistent with the germline gene, which may arise from a read error. The chain combines TRBV27 with TRBJ2-1, with D uncertain. CDR3 length equals 16 residues. CDR1 and CDR2 from the germline V gene are MNHEY and SMNVEV (reference sequence). The CDR3 loop reads CASSLSGSHSYNEQFF. The CDR3 nucleotides are TGTGCCAGCAGTCTATCCGGGTCCCACTCCTACAATGAGCAGTTCTTC.

This chain joins TRBV5-1 and TRBJ2-1; the match to TRBD1 covers 9 bases. This CDR3 comprises 17 residues. V dropped 1 base and J dropped 2; count of bases not matched to a gene: 7. Per germline, CDR1 SGHRS and CDR2 YFSETQ. CDR3 protein: CASSLSGQGLPYNEQFF. The CDR3 bases are TGCGCCAGCAGCTTGTCGGGACAGGGCCTGCCCTACAATGAGCAGTTCTTC.

Ten or more counts support this clonotype. The V call is TRBV12-3 or TRBV12-4, the J call TRBJ2-5, with 8 bases matching TRBD2. The V segment lost 2 bases and the J segment 2 bases; nucleotides outside the gene matches: 4. This CDR3 is built from 15 residues. Here the CDR3 reads CASSLRSGGQETQYF. The CDR3 nucleotides read TGTGCCAGCAGTTTACGGTCGGGAGGGCAAGAGACCCAGTACTTC.

This clonotype showed up many times. V gene TRBV4-1 combines with J gene TRBJ2-7; possibly TRBD1 or TRBD2 for D (5 bases each). With 2 bases removed from V and 0 bases from J, the gap between germline ends came to 14 bases. The CDR3 spans 16 residues. Germline-derived CDR1 and CDR2 are MGHRA and YSYEKL. The CDR3 loop is CASSQLKGTHSYEQYF. CDR3 in DNA: TGCGCCAGCAGCCAACTGAAAGGGACCCACTCCTACGAGCAGTACTTC.

This clonotype was observed a few times. The chain employs TRBV7-8 and TRBJ2-4; D may be TRBD2 (7 bases). Germline V gene data show CDR1 as SGHVS and CDR2 as FQNEAQ. The V end lost 5 bases, the J end lost 6 bases, and 14 bases lay between the germline ends. The CDR3 spans 14 residues. CDR3 amino acids: CASSPRGGGNIQYF. Here the CDR3 DNA reads TGTGCCAGCAGCCCCCGGGGAGGGGGAAACATTCAGTACTTC.

This clonotype was detected many times. The chain has TRBV3-1 and TRBJ1-1; TRBD1 matches 10 bases. V gave up 5 bases and J gave up 3 bases; unmatched junction bases: 9. The CDR3 covers 16 residues. Germline CDR1 is LGHDT and CDR2 is YNNKEL (reference sequence). The CDR3 region has the DNA TGTGCCAGCAGCAACCGGGACAGGGGAGTAGACACTGAAGCTTTCTTT. This sequence encodes CASSNRDRGVDTEAFF.

The J gene is TRBJ1-5, the V gene TRBV9; D is possibly TRBD1 (5 bases). The V end was cut by 3 bases, the J end by 4 bases, with 14 bases between. Germline lookup yields CDR1 SGDLS and CDR2 YYNGEE. The length of the CDR3 is 15 residues. The CDR3 DNA is TGTGCCAGCAGCGAGGGGTGGGGGTATAATCAGCCCCAGCATTTT. Protein sequence: CASSEGWGYNQPQHF.

Regarding this clonotype: At one end the junction does not follow the germline gene, possibly because of a read error. The chain carries TRBV7-7 and TRBJ2-2; perhaps TRBD2 as D (6 bases). CDR1 is SSHAT, CDR2 FNYEAQ, per germline (reference sequence). The CDR3 covers 16 residues. In DNA form, the CDR3 reads TGTGCTAGCAGCTTATCTAGCGACCCGAACACCGGGGAGCTGTTTTTT. This codes for CASSLSSDPNTGELFF.

The chain recombines TRBV7-9 with TRBJ1-5, with a tentative D call TRBD1 (6 bases). CDR3 length equals 17 residues. Trimming took 1 base from V and 2 from J, leaving 15 bases between them. Germline CDR1 reads SEHNR; CDR2 reads FQNEAQ (reference sequence). The CDR3 sequence is CASSLGHGGVGNQPQHF. As DNA, the CDR3 is TGTGCCAGCAGCTTAGGGCATGGGGGCGTGGGCAATCAGCCCCAGCATTTT.

This clonotype showed up many times. The genes are TRBV20-1 and TRBJ2-7, with 9 bases that match TRBD1. Germline V CDR1 and CDR2: DFQATT, SNEGSKA (reference sequence). The V gene end was trimmed by 6 bases and the J gene end by 2 bases; junction bases not matched to a gene: 8. This CDR3 comprises 14 residues. CDR3 in amino acids: CSATGTGTPYEQYF. CDR3 DNA sequence: TGCAGTGCCACCGGGACAGGGACACCCTACGAGCAGTACTTC.

The V gene is TRBV3-1, the J gene TRBJ2-2, with D perhaps TRBD1 or TRBD2 (6 bases each). From germline, CDR1 is LGHDT and CDR2 YNNKEL (reference sequence). With 3 bases removed from V and 0 bases from J, the gap between germline ends came to 11 bases. The CDR3 has 16 residues. The CDR3 loop is CASSHRGLANTGELFF. The CDR3 coding sequence is TGTGCCAGCAGCCACCGGGGGCTCGCGAACACCGGGGAGCTGTTTTTT.

This clonotype has a count of ten or more. The gene calls are TRBV19 and TRBJ1-5; D is possibly TRBD1 (5 bases). V shed 3 bases and J shed 9 bases, with 18 bases lying between them. Per germline, CDR1 LNHDA and CDR2 SQIVND (reference sequence). This CDR3 region has 15 residues. The CDR3 DNA is TGTGCCAGTAGTATTGGGGCTCAACCGGTACGGCCCCAGCATTTT. Translating it yields CASSIGAQPVRPQHF.